Below, one T cell receptor (beta chain) is given with its context. Survey-level immunoSEQ sequencing profiled the TCR beta repertoire. This table comes from immunoSEQ multiplex PCR, and its TCRdb copy is limited to in-frame clones, with some not included. The data contain 45,000 to 60,000 clones, approximately 93% of them singletons. CDR1 is LNHDA, CDR2 SQIVND, per germline (reference sequence). The CDR3 consists of 13 residues. V lost 5 bases, J lost 0 bases, and 7 bases lay in between. What was sequenced was PBMCs. The J gene is TRBJ1-1, the V gene TRBV19; D gene unclear. This sequence was found in a man aged 35 to 55 with rheumatoid arthritis. CDR3 sequence: CASSDPLNTEAFF. CDR3 bases: TGTGCCAGTAGTGATCCACTGAACACTGAAGCTTTCTTT.